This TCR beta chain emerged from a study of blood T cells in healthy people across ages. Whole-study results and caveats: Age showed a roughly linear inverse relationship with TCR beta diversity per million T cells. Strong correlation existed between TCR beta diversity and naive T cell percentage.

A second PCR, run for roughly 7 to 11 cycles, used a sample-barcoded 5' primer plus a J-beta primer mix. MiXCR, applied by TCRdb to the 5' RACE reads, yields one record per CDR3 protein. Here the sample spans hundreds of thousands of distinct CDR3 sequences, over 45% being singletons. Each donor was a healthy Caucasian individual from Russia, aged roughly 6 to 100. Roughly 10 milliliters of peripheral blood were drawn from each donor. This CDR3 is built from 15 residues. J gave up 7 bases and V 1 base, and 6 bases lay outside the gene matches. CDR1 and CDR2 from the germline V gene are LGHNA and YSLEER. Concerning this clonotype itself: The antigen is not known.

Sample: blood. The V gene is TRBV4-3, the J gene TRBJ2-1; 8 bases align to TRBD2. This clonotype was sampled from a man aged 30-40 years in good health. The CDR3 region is CASSQAGRAFNEQFF. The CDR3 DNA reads TGCGCCAGCAGCCAAGCCGGGAGGGCCTTTAATGAGCAGTTCTTC.